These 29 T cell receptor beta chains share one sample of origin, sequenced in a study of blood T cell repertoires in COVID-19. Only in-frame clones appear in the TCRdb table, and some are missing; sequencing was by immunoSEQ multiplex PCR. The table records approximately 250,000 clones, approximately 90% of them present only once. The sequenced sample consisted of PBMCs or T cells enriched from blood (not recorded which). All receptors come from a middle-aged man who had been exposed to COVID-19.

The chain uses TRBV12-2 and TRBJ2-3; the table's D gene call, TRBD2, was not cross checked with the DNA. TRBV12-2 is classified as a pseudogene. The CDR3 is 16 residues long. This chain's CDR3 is CASRLAVFPRGATQYF. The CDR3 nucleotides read TGTGCAAGTCGCTTAGCCGTTTTTCCTCGGGGAGCTACGCAGTATTTT.

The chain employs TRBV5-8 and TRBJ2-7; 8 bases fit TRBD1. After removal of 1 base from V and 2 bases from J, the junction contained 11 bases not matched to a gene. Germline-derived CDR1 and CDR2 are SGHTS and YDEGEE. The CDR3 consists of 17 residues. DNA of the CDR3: TGTGCCAGCAGCTTGTCGGTTGCAGGGGGCGTGACCTACGAGCAGTACTTC. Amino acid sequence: CASSLSVAGGVTYEQYF.

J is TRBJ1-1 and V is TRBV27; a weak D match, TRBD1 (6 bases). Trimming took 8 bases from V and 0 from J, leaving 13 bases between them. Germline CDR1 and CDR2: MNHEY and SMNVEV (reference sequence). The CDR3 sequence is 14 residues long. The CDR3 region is CASGRGAMNTEAFF. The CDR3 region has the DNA TGTGCCAGCGGGCGGGGGGCGATGAACACTGAAGCTTTCTTT.

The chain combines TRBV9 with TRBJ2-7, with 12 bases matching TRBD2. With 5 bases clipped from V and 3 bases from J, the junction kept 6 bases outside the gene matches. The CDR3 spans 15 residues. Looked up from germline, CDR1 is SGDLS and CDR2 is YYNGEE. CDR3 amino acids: CASSEGLAGRYEQYF. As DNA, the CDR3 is TGTGCCAGCAGTGAAGGACTAGCGGGACGCTACGAGCAGTACTTC.

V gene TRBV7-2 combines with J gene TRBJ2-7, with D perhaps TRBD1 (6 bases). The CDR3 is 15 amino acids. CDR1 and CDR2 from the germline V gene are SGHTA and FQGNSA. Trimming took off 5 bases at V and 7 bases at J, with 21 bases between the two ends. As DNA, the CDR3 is TGTGCCAGCAGCCCCACAGGGCTACCCGACGGGGAGCAGTACTTC. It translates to CASSPTGLPDGEQYF.

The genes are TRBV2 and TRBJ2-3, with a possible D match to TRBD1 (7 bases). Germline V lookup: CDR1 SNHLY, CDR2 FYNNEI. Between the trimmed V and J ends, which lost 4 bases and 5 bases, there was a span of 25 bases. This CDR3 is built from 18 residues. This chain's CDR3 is CASSVGPGAGGLGDTQYF. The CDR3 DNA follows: TGTGCCAGCAGTGTTGGTCCTGGGGCAGGGGGACTCGGAGATACGCAGTATTTT.

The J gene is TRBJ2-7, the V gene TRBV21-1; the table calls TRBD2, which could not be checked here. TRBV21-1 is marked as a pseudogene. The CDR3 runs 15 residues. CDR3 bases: TGTGCCAGCAGCAAAGGAGGGAGCACACACTACGAGCAGTACTTC. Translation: CASSKGGSTHYEQYF.

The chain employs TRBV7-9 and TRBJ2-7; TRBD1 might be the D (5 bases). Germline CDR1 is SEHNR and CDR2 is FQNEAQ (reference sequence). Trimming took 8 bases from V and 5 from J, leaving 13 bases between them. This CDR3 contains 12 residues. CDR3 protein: CASGTGDDEQYF. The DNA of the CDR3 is TGTGCCAGCGGAACAGGAGACGACGAGCAGTACTTC.

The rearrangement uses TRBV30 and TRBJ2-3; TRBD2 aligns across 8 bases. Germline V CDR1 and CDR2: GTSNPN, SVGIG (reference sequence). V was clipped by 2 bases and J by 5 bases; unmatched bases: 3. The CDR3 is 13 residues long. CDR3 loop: CAWSRLAGDTQYF. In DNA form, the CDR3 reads TGTGCCTGGAGTAGGCTAGCGGGAGATACGCAGTATTTT.

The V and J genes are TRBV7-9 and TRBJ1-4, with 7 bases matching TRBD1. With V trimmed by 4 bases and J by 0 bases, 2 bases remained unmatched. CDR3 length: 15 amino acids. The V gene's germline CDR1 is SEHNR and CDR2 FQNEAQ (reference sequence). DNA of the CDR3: TGTGCCAGCAGCTCGGGACAGTCAACTAATGAAAAACTGTTTTTT. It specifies CASSSGQSTNEKLFF.

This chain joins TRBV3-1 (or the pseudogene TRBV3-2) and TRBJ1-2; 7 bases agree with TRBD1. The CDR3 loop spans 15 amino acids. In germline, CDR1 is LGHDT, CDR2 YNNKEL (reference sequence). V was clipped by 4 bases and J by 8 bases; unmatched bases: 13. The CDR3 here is CASSPYRGSEIGYTF. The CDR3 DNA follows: TGTGCCAGCAGCCCGTACAGGGGCAGCGAGATCGGCTACACCTTC.

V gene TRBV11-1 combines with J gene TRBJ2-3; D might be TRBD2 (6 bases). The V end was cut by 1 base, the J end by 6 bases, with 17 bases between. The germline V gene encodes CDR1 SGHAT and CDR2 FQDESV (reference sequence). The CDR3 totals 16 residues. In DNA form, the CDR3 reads TGTGCCAGCAGCTTAGGTCTCCAGGGAGGATCGGATACGCAGTATTTT. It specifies CASSLGLQGGSDTQYF.

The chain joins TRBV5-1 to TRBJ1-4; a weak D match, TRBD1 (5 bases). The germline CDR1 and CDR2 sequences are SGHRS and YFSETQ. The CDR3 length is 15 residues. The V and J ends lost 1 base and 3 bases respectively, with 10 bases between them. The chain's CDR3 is CASSLNPGANEKLFF. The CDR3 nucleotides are TGCGCCAGCAGCTTGAACCCGGGGGCTAATGAAAAACTGTTTTTT. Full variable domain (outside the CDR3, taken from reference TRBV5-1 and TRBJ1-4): KAGVTQTPRYLIKTRGQQVTLSCSPISGHRSVSWYQQTPGQGLQFLFEYFSETQRNKGNFPGRFSGRQFSNSRSEMNVSTLELGDSALYLCASSLNPGANEKLFFGSGTQLSVL.

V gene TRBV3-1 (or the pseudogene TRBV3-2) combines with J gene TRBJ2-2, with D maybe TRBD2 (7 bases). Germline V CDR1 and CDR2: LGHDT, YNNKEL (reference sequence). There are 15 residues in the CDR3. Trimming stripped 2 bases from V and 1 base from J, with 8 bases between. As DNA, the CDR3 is TGTGCCAGCAGCCAAAGGGGGGGGAACACCGGGGAGCTGTTTTTT. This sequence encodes CASSQRGGNTGELFF.

The CDR3 protein is CASSFIRVGAVTSLAKNIQYF. The CDR3 coding sequence is TGTGCCAGCAGTTTTATCCGAGTGGGCGCCGTTACCAGTCTAGCCAAAAACATTCAGTACTTC. This chain connects TRBV28 to TRBJ2-4; the D is unclear. V dropped 3 bases and J dropped 0 bases, with 27 bases sitting between them. The CDR3 loop spans 21 amino acids. Germline V gene sequence: CDR1 MDHEN, CDR2 SYDVKM.

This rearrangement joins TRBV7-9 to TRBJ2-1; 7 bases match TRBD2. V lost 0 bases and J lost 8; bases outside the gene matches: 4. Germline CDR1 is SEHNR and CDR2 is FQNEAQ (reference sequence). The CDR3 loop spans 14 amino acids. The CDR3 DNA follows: TGTGCCAGCAGCTTAGCGGGAGGGAGAGATGAGCAGTTCTTC. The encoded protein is CASSLAGGRDEQFF.

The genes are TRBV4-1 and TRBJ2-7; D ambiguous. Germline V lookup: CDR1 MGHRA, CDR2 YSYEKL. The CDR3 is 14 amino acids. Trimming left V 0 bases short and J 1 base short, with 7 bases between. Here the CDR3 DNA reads TGCGCCAGCAGCCAAGAACCGACTTCCTACGAGCAGTACTTC. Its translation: CASSQEPTSYEQYF.

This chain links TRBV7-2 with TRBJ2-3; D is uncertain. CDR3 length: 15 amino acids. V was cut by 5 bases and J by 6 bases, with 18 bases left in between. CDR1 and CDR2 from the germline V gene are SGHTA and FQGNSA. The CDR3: CASSPSSNSIDTQYF. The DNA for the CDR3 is TGTGCCAGCAGCCCGAGCAGTAATAGCATCGATACGCAGTATTTT.

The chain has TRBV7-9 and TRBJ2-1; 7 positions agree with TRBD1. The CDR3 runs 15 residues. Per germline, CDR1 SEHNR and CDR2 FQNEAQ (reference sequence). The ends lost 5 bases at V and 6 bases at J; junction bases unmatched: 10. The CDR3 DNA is TGTGCCAGCAGCCCCAGACAGGGAAGCGGCAATGAGCAGTTCTTC. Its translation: CASSPRQGSGNEQFF. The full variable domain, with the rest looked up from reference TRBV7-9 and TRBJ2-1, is DTGVSQNPRHKITKRGQNVTFRCDPISEHNRLYWYRQTLGQGPEFLTYFQNEAQLEKSRLLSDRFSAERPKGSFSTLEIQRTEQGDSAMYLCASSPRQGSGNEQFFGPGTRLTVL.

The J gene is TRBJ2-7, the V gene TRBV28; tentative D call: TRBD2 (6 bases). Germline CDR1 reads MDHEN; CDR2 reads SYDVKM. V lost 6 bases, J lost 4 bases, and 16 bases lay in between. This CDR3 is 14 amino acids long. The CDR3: CASREAGRSYEQYF. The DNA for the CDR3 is TGTGCCAGCAGGGAGGCGGGACGGAGTTACGAGCAGTACTTC.

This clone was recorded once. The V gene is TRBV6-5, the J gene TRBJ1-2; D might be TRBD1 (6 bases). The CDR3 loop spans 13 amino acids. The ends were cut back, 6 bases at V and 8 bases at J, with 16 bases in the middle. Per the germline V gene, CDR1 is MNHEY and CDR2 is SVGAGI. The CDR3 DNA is TGTGCCAGCAGCCCCCCTACAGGGTACGGCTACACCTTC. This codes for CASSPPTGYGYTF.

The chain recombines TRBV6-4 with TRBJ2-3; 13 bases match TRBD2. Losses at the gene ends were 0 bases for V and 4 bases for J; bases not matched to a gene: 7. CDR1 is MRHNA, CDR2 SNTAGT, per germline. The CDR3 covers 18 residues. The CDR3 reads CASSDSTSGRAGSDTQYF. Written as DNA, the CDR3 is TGTGCCAGCAGTGACTCTACTAGCGGGAGGGCCGGGTCAGATACGCAGTATTTT.

The CDR3 sequence is CASSPRHQPSGVSYEQYF. As DNA, the CDR3 is TGTGCCAGCAGCCCACGCCACCAACCCAGCGGGGTGTCCTACGAGCAGTACTTC. The gene calls are TRBV3-1 (or the pseudogene TRBV3-2) and TRBJ2-7, with 7 bases identical to TRBD2. Germline CDR1 reads LGHDT; CDR2 reads YNNKEL (reference sequence). The CDR3 runs to 18 residues. Losses at the gene ends were 4 bases for V and 1 base for J; bases not matched to a gene: 16.

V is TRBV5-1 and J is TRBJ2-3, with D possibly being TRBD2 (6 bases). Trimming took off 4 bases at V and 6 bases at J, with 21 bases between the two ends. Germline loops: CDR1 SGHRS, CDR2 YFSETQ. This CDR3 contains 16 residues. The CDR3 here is CASSRGTLTFPDTQYF. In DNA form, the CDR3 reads TGCGCCAGCAGCCGGGGGACCCTTACGTTTCCGGATACGCAGTATTTT.

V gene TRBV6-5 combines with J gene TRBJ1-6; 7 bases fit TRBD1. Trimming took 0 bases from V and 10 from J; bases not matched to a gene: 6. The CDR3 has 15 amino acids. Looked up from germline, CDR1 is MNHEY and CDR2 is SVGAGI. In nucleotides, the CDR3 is TGTGCCAGCAGTTACTCGTGGCAGGGGGAGTCACCCCTCCACTTT. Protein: CASSYSWQGESPLHF.

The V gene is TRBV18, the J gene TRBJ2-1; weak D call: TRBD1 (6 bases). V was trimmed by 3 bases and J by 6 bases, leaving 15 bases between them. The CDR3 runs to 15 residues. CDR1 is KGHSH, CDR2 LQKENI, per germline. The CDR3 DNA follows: TGTGCCAGCTCACCCCAGGCAGGGGCTGTCAATGAGCAGTTCTTC. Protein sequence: CASSPQAGAVNEQFF. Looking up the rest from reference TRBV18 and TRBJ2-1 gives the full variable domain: NAGVMQNPRHLVRRRGQEARLRCSPMKGHSHVYWYRQLPEEGLKFMVYLQKENIIDESGMPKERFSAEFPKEGPSILRIQQVVRGDSAAYFCASSPQAGAVNEQFFGPGTRLTVL.

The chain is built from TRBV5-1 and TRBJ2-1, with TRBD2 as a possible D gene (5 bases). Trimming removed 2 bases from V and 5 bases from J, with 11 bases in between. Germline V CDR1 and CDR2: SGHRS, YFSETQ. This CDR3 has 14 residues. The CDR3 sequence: CASSFIATDNEQFF. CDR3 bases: TGCGCCAGCAGCTTTATAGCGACCGACAATGAGCAGTTCTTC.

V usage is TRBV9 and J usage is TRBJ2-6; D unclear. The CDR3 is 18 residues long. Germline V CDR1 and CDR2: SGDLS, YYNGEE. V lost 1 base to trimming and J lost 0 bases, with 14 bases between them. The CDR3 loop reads CASSVSPITFSGANVLTF. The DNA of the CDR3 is TGTGCCAGCAGCGTAAGCCCGATTACTTTCTCTGGGGCCAACGTCCTGACTTTC.

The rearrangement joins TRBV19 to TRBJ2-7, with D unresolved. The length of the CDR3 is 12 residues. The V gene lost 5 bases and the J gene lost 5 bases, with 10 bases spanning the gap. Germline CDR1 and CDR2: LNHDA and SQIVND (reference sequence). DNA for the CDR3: TGTGCCAGTAGTCCATCCATTCACGAGCAGTACTTC. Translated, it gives CASSPSIHEQYF.